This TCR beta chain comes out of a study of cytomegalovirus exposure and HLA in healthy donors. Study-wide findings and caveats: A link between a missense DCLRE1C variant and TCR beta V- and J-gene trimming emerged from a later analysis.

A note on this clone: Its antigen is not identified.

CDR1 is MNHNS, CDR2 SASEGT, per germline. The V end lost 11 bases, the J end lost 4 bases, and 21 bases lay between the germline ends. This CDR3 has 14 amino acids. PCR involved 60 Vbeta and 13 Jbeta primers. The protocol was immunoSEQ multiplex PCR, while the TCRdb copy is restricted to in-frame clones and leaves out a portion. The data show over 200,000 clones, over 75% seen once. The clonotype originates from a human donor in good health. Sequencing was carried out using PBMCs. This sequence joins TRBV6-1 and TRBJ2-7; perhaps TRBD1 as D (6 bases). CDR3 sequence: CACQDSSDEYEQYF. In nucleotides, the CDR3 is TGTGCCTGCCAGGACAGTTCAGACGAATACGAGCAGTACTTC.